This is a list of T cell receptor beta chains from one sample in a study of PD-1 blockade in classical Hodgkin lymphoma. The table came from immunoSEQ multiplex PCR; TCRdb's copy has only in-frame clones and leaves some out. The profile shows under 13,000 clones, 60% to 80% of them singletons. Sequences were derived from CD4+ T cells from blood, sampled before the fourth cycle of nivolumab. These receptor sequences come from a human donor with classical Hodgkin lymphoma. Each CDR3 is given with its conserved first and last residue. Fields, in order: D gene, V gene, clone size, J gene, CDR3 DNA, CDR3 protein. D genes are given only for firm matches. Rows may omit the clone size; those that give it use once, few, many or a size class.

>NA|TRBV7-8|once|TRBJ2-7
TGTGCCAGCAGCTTAGAGTCTGGACCAGCCTACGAGCAGTACTTC
CASSLESGPAYEQYF
>TRBD2|TRBV19|NA|TRBJ2-1
TGTGCCAGTAGTACCAGAACGGGGGAGGGCCCCAATGAGCAGTTCTTC
CASSTRTGEGPNEQFF
>NA|TRBV5-6|NA|TRBJ2-3
TGTGCCAGCTCAGGGAAAGGGCTAAGCACAGATACGCAGTATTTT
CASSGKGLSTDTQYF
>NA|TRBV20-1|few|TRBJ1-6
TGCAGTGCTAGGGACCGCGGGGCTATCCACTTT
CSARDRGAIHF
>NA|TRBV6-5|once|TRBJ1-5
TGTGCCAGCAGTTACGATGGTGAACAGCCCCAGCATTTT
CASSYDGEQPQHF
>TRBD2|TRBV29-1|NA|TRBJ2-7
TGCAGCGTTGCACCTAGCGGGAGCTACACCTACGAGCAGTACTTC
CSVAPSGSYTYEQYF
>NA|TRBV5-1|NA|TRBJ2-7
TGCGCCAGCAGTACAGGGAGCTCCTACGAGCAGTACTTC
CASSTGSSYEQYF
>NA|TRBV27|NA|TRBJ2-6
TGTGCCAGCAGTTTAGAGAGCGTCAAAGGTACTGGGGCCAACGTCCTGACTTTC
CASSLESVKGTGANVLTF
>NA|TRBV4-1|few|TRBJ1-6
TGCGCCAGCAGCCAAGGGTGGACCCAAGATAATTCACCCCTCCACTTT
CASSQGWTQDNSPLHF
>NA|TRBV14|once|TRBJ2-4
TGTGCCAGCAGCAAAGGCAACACCCAGAACATTCAGTACTTC
CASSKGNTQNIQYF
>NA|TRBV5-1|NA|TRBJ2-2
TGCGCCAGCAGCTGGGACGGGAACACCGGGGAGCTGTTTTTT
CASSWDGNTGELFF
>TRBD2|TRBV18|NA|TRBJ2-1
TGTGCCAGCTCACTCTCGACTAGCGGTAATGAGCAGTTCTTC
CASSLSTSGNEQFF
>NA|TRBV30|NA|TRBJ1-1
TGTGCCTGGAGTGGTAGCACTGAAGCTTTCTTT
CAWSGSTEAFF
>NA|TRBV5-4|NA|TRBJ1-1
TGTGCCAGCAGCTTGGATGTAACGACCCCAGTCGCTGAAGCTTTCTTT
CASSLDVTTPVAEAFF
>NA|TRBV19|few|TRBJ1-6
TGTGCCAGTAGTTCCCGGGAAACCCATTCACCCCTCCACTTT
CASSSRETHSPLHF
>TRBD1|TRBV11-3|NA|TRBJ2-1
TGTGCCAGCAGCACAAGACAGGGAGTGGGAAATGAGCAGTTCTTC
CASSTRQGVGNEQFF
>NA|TRBV10-1|NA|TRBJ1-6
TGCGCCAGCAGTGAGAAATCAGCCCATAATTCACCCCTCCACTTT
CASSEKSAHNSPLHF
>TRBD1|TRBV5-4|NA|TRBJ2-7
TGTGCCAGCAGCTTCTCCGGGACAGGGGGATACGAGCAGTACTTC
CASSFSGTGGYEQYF
>TRBD2|TRBV15|NA|TRBJ2-1
TGTGCCACCAGCAGCTTGGGACTACAGTACAATGAGCAGTTCTTC
CATSSLGLQYNEQFF
>TRBD2|TRBV7-9|NA|TRBJ2-5
TGTGCCAGCAGCATAGACGGACTACTAGCGACACTCCAAGAGACCCAGTACTTC
CASSIDGLLATLQETQYF
>TRBD1|TRBV7-9|NA|TRBJ2-1
TGTGCCAGCAGCGCGACAGGGGACTACAATGAGCAGTTCTTC
CASSATGDYNEQFF
>NA|TRBV12-5|once|TRBJ2-5
TGTGCTAGTGGTTGGTCCGGGACATTACAAGAGACCCAGTACTTC
CASGWSGTLQETQYF
>NA|TRBV5-1|NA|TRBJ2-1
TGCGCCAGCGGATTGACGGGAGAGGGTCACAATGAGCAGTTCTTC
CASGLTGEGHNEQFF
>TRBD1|TRBV19|few|TRBJ1-4
TGTGCCAGTAGCTACAGGGGTGGTGAAAAACTGTTTTTT
CASSYRGGEKLFF
>NA|TRBV5-1|NA|TRBJ1-3
TGCGCCAGCAGCTTGAAGGGACCTGGGCAAAACACCATATATTTT
CASSLKGPGQNTIYF
>NA|TRBV30|NA|TRBJ1-5
TGTGCCTGGAGTGTACTGGCAGGCAATCAGCCCCAGCATTTT
CAWSVLAGNQPQHF
>TRBD2|TRBV5-4|NA|TRBJ2-7
TGTGCCAGCAGCTCTAGCGGGAGGGCCAGCGAGCAGTACTTC
CASSSSGRASEQYF
>NA|TRBV19|NA|TRBJ2-2
TGTGCCAGTAGTAAAGTCCGAGGCACCGGGGAGCTGTTTTTT
CASSKVRGTGELFF
>NA|TRBV6-1|NA|TRBJ1-5
TGTGCCAGCAGTGAATCGGGAGGCAATCAGCCCCAGCATTTT
CASSESGGNQPQHF
>NA|TRBV29-1|NA|TRBJ2-1
TGCAGCGTTGTTGAAGGGCTAGGCTACAATGAGCAGTTCTTC
CSVVEGLGYNEQFF
>TRBD2|TRBV15|NA|TRBJ2-2
TGTGCCACCCAGCAGAGACGTAACATTCTTCCGGCTAGCGGGAGAAGGGGTAACACCGGGGAGCTGTTTTTT
CATQQRRNILPASGRRGNTGELFF
>TRBD1|TRBV6-1|NA|TRBJ2-5
TGTGCCAGTACAGGGGTAGAGACCCAGTACTTC
CASTGVETQYF
>NA|TRBV13|NA|TRBJ2-4
TGTGCCAGCAGCTTAAAGGCCTCAAAAAACATTCAGTACTTC
CASSLKASKNIQYF
>NA|TRBV13|NA|TRBJ1-1
TGTGCCAGCAGCTTAGGCCCATTCCAGAGCACTGAAGCTTTCTTT
CASSLGPFQSTEAFF
>NA|TRBV19|NA|TRBJ1-1
TGTGCCAGTAGTAGGACGGCAGGGTGGAACACTGAAGCTTTCTTT
CASSRTAGWNTEAFF
>TRBD1|TRBV2|NA|TRBJ2-7
TGTGCCAGCAAAGCTTCCCGGGACAGGGTTTTCGAGCAGTACTTC
CASKASRDRVFEQYF
>NA|TRBV5-6|NA|TRBJ2-5
TGTGCCAGCAGCTTAGGGGTCGGGGAGACCCAGTACTTC
CASSLGVGETQYF
>TRBD1|TRBV28|NA|TRBJ1-4
TGTGCCAGTCACAGTTCTGGGGACAGCGAAAAACTGTTTTTT
CASHSSGDSEKLFF
>NA|TRBV9|NA|TRBJ1-2
TGTGCCAGCAGCGTACCCTCGGACGGCCACTATGGCTACACCTTC
CASSVPSDGHYGYTF
>TRBD1|TRBV19|NA|TRBJ2-7
TGTGCCAGTACCATGACAGGGAGCTCCTACGAGCAGTACTTC
CASTMTGSSYEQYF